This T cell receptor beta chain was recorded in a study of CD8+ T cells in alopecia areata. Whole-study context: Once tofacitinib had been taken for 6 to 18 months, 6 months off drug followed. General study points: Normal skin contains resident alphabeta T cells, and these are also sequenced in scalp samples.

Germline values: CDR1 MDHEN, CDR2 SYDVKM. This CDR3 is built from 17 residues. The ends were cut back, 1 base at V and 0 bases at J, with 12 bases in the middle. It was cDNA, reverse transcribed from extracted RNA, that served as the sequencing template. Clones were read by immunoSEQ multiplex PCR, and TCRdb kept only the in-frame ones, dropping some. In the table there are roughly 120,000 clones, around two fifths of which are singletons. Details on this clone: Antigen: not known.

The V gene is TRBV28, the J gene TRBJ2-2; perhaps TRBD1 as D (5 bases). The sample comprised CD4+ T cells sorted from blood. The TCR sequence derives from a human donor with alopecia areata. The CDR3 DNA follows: TGTGCCAGCAGTTTATCCCGATCGGACACGAACACCGGGGAGCTGTTTTTT. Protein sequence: CASSLSRSDTNTGELFF. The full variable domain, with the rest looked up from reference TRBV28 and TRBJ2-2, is DVKVTQSSRYLVKRTGEKVFLECVQDMDHENMFWYRQDPGLGLRLIYFSYDVKMKEKGDIPEGYSVSREKKERFSLILESASTNQTSMYLCASSLSRSDTNTGELFFGEGSRLTVL.